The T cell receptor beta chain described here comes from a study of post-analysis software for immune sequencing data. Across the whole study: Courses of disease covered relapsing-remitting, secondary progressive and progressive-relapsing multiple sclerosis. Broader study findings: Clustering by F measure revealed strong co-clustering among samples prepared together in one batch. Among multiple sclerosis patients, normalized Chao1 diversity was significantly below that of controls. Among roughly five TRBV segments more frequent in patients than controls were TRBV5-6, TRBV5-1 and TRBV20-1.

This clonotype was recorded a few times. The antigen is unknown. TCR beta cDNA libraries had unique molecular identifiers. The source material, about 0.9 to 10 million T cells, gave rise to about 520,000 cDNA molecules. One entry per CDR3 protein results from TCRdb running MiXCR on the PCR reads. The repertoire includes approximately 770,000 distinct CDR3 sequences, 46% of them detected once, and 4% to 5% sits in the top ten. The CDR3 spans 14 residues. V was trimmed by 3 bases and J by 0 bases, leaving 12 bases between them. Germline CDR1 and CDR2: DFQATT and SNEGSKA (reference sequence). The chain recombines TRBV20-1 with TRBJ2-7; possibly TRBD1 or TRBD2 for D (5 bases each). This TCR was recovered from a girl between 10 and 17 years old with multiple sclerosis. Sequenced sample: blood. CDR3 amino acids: CSARTGTNSYEQYF. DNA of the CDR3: TGCAGTGCTAGGACCGGGACCAACTCCTACGAGCAGTACTTC.